The following is a TCR beta chain sequence with its context. The antigen is not known. This record belongs to a study of tumor-infiltrating lymphocytes in localized non-small cell lung cancer. As for the study in general: Each patient gave resected tumor and non-adjacent uninvolved lung tissue. General study points: Each assay used a separate piece of the same tissue. IM1 and IM2 tumors showed no difference in T-cell fraction. Only some patients had TCR sequencing, depending on available tissue.

The V end was cut by 6 bases, the J end by 2 bases, with 20 bases between. Per the germline V gene, CDR1 is LNHDA and CDR2 is SQIVND (reference sequence). This CDR3 comprises 16 residues. Clones were sequenced by immunoSEQ multiplex PCR, and TCRdb holds only the in-frame ones, with some missing. The sample carries 9,000 to 15,000 clones, about 70% recorded once. This rearrangement joins TRBV19 to TRBJ2-7; D unresolved. The receptor was derived from a human donor with non-small cell lung cancer. The specimen sequenced was uninvolved lung tissue not adjacent to the tumor. CDR3 in DNA: TGTGCCAGTAGCCCGAGAGGCAGTGGCGGAGCCTACGAGCAGTACTTC. Translating it yields CASSPRGSGGAYEQYF.